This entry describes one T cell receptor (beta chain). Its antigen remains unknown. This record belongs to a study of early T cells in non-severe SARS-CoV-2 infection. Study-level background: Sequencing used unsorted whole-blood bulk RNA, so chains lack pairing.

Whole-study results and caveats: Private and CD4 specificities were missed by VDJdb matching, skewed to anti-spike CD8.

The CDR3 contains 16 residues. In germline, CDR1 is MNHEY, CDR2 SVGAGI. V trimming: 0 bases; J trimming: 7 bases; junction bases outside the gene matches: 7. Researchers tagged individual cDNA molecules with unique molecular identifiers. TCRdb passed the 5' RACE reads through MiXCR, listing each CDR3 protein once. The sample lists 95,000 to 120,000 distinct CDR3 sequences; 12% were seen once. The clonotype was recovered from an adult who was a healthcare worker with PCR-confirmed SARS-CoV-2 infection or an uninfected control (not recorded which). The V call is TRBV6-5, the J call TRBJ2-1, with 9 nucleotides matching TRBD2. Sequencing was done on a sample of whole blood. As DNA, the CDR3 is TGTGCCAGCAGTTACTCGACGCGGGGGGGCAGGAATGAGCAGTTCTTC. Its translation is CASSYSTRGGRNEQFF.